This T cell receptor beta chain was captured by sequencing in a study of cytomegalovirus exposure and HLA in healthy donors. In germline, CDR1 is SGHTA, CDR2 FQGNSA. CDR3 length: 13 residues. V lost 4 bases and J 1 base, leaving 7 bases between the germline ends. Amplification used 60 Vbeta primers and 13 Jbeta primers. Generated by immunoSEQ multiplex PCR, the TCRdb table keeps only in-frame clones and is missing some. Of roughly 99,000 clones in the sample, 77% were seen once. Material: PBMCs. This sequence originates from a male donor in good health and CMV-seronegative. The J gene is TRBJ1-1, the V gene TRBV7-2; D may be TRBD1 (6 bases). The CDR3 coding sequence is TGTGCCAGCAGCTCGGGACAGAACACTGAAGCTTTCTTT. Protein product: CASSSGQNTEAFF.